These 7 T cell receptor beta chains were all obtained from the same sample, sequenced in a study of blood T cell repertoires in COVID-19. The table came from immunoSEQ multiplex PCR; TCRdb's copy has only in-frame clones and leaves some out. This table has about 140,000 clones, over 60% appearing once. The specimen was peripheral blood. The receptors derive from a woman of 80 years or more with active or convalescent COVID-19.

This sequence joins TRBV9 and TRBJ2-6; 9 bases are shared with TRBD1. The CDR3 consists of 17 residues. Germline CDR1 SGDLS, CDR2 YYNGEE. V was clipped by 0 bases and J by 4 bases; unmatched bases: 5. In DNA form, the CDR3 reads TGTGCCAGCAGCGTAGTGACAGGGGGTTCGGGGGCCAACGTCCTGACTTTC. It yields the protein CASSVVTGGSGANVLTF.

J is TRBJ2-1 and V is TRBV19; tentative D call: TRBD2 (7 bases). Looked up from germline, CDR1 is LNHDA and CDR2 is SQIVND (reference sequence). The CDR3 has 14 amino acids. V lost 7 bases to trimming and J lost 6 bases, with 16 bases between them. The CDR3 reads CASTYLGGRNEQFF. CDR3 DNA sequence: TGTGCCAGTACCTACCTCGGGGGGCGCAATGAGCAGTTCTTC.

The chain employs TRBV6-1 and TRBJ1-4; weak D call: TRBD1 (5 bases). The CDR3 extends over 14 amino acids. Germline assignment: CDR1 MNHNS and CDR2 SASEGT. V was shortened by 2 bases and J by 5 bases, with 9 bases between the two germline ends. CDR3 sequence: CASSERSGNEKLFF. The CDR3 nucleotides read TGTGCCAGCAGTGAAAGGTCAGGGAATGAAAAACTGTTTTTT.

This chain joins TRBV29-1 and TRBJ1-1; tentative D call: TRBD1 (5 bases). Trimming removed 7 bases from V and 0 bases from J, with 15 bases in between. The germline gives CDR1 SQVTM, CDR2 ANQGSEA. This CDR3 has 14 residues. CDR3 residues: CSGSTATMNTEAFF. The CDR3 DNA is TGCAGCGGTTCGACAGCTACTATGAACACTGAAGCTTTCTTT.

The CDR3 loop reads CASSPEGSNQPQHF. CDR3 bases: TGTGCCAGCAGCCCAGAGGGTAGCAATCAGCCCCAGCATTTT. This chain joins TRBV7-9 and TRBJ1-5; D remains unclear. Germline CDR1 SEHNR, CDR2 FQNEAQ (reference sequence). Trimming took 5 bases from V and 0 from J, leaving 8 bases between them. This CDR3 is 14 amino acids long.

This sequence joins TRBV19 and TRBJ2-3; tentative D call: TRBD1 (5 bases). The germline V gene has CDR1 LNHDA and CDR2 SQIVND (reference sequence). The CDR3 length is 15 residues. V lost 9 bases and J 0 bases, leaving 16 bases between the germline ends. CDR3 in amino acids: CASRSLGASTDTQYF. Here the CDR3 DNA reads TGTGCCAGCCGAAGCCTTGGGGCGAGCACAGATACGCAGTATTTT.

This clone occurred a few times. The chain uses TRBV5-1 and TRBJ2-2, with D perhaps TRBD1 (6 bases). Germline loops: CDR1 SGHRS, CDR2 YFSETQ. V was trimmed by 3 bases and J by 6 bases, leaving 12 bases between them. The CDR3 has 14 amino acids. The CDR3 nucleotides are TGCGCCAGCAGCTATTACAGGGCGGCCGGGGAGCTGTTTTTT. Translating gives CASSYYRAAGELFF.